Listed below are T cell receptor beta chains from one sample, sequenced in a study of T cells after yellow fever vaccination. TCRdb independently ran MiXCR on the 5' RACE reads; one entry per CDR3 protein. The sample records about 340,000 distinct CDR3 sequences, about an eighth being singletons. The sequenced sample was CD4+ T cells sorted from PBMCs, obtained 15 days after the yellow fever booster vaccination. Receptors originate from a man aged 18 to 30 who received the YFV17D yellow fever vaccine. Each CDR3 is given with its conserved first and last residue. The D gene is left open where the match is weak. The size field is filled for only some rows; it gives once, few, many or a size class.

V gene	J gene	clone size	D gene	CDR3 length	CDR3 DNA	CDR3 protein
TRBV6-6	TRBJ2-3	NA	NA	13	TGTGCCAGCCAAAAGGAGTTCACAGATACGCAGTATTTT	CASQKEFTDTQYF
TRBV7-6	TRBJ2-3	few	NA	16	TGTGCCAGCAGCCCGGGTCAGGGGAGTTTCGGGGATACGCAGTATTTT	CASSPGQGSFGDTQYF
TRBV4-3	TRBJ1-3	NA	NA	15	TGCGCCAGCAGCCAAGGGGAGGCCTCTGGAAACACCATATATTTT	CASSQGEASGNTIYF
TRBV10-3	TRBJ2-5	few	NA	11	TGTGCCGTCGGTCCGGTTGAGACCCAGTACTTC	CAVGPVETQYF
TRBV7-9	TRBJ1-1	NA	TRBD1	16	TGTGCCAGCAGCTCGGGTTTGACAGGGGGCGGCACTGAAGCTTTCTTT	CASSSGLTGGGTEAFF
TRBV18	TRBJ2-7	many	TRBD2	17	TGTGCCAGCTCACGCACTGGGTTGGCGGGGGGCTCCTACGAGCAGTACTTC	CASSRTGLAGGSYEQYF
TRBV5-1	TRBJ2-5	NA	NA	14	TGCGCCAGCAATTACGGACCGGGTGGAGAGACCCAGTACTTC	CASNYGPGGETQYF
TRBV6-5	TRBJ1-2	NA	NA	15	TGTGCCAGCAGTTACTGGCCCCACAGGGTGAACGGCTACACCTTC	CASSYWPHRVNGYTF
TRBV5-1	TRBJ1-1	few	NA	14	TGCGCCAGCAGCCCACCTCGGCAGCACACTGAAGCTTTCTTT	CASSPPRQHTEAFF
TRBV12-5	TRBJ2-5	NA	NA	15	TGTGCTAGTGGTTTGCCCCAGACAGGAGGGGGGTCCCAGTACTTC	CASGLPQTGGGSQYF
TRBV5-1	TRBJ1-3	NA	TRBD1	18	TGCGCCAGCAGCTTGACCCCAGGACAGGGGTCCTCTGGAAACACCATATATTTT	CASSLTPGQGSSGNTIYF
TRBV7-2	TRBJ1-2	many	TRBD1	15	TGTGCCAGCAGCTTCGGGACAGGCGTTAACTATGGCTACACCTTC	CASSFGTGVNYGYTF
TRBV10-3	TRBJ2-3	few	TRBD2	13	TGTGCCACCGCGTCAGGGAGGGCAGATACGCAGTATTTT	CATASGRADTQYF
TRBV7-3	TRBJ2-2	NA	TRBD1	13	TGTGCCAGCAGCTGGGACAGTGACCGGGAGCTGTTTTTT	CASSWDSDRELFF
TRBV6-5	TRBJ2-3	few	TRBD2	16	TGTGCCAGCAGTACACATAGCGGGGGGGCAATAGATACGCAGTATTTT	CASSTHSGGAIDTQYF
TRBV5-1	TRBJ1-3	NA	TRBD1	14	TGCGCCAGCAGCTGGGGGACAGGAGGAAACACCATATATTTT	CASSWGTGGNTIYF
TRBV30	TRBJ1-4	NA	TRBD1	13	TGTGCCTGGGGGACAGGGTCGAATGAAAAACTGTTTTTT	CAWGTGSNEKLFF
TRBV5-1	TRBJ1-5	NA	NA	14	TGCGCCAGCAGCCTCGGATGGCAGGATCAGCCCCAGCATTTT	CASSLGWQDQPQHF
TRBV12-3/TRBV12-4	TRBJ1-1	few	NA	12	TGTGCCAGCACCCCGGTGGGCGGTGAAGCTTTCTTT	CASTPVGGEAFF
TRBV5-1	TRBJ1-1	NA	NA	12	TGCGCCAGCAGCGGGGCTGACACTGAAGCTTTCTTT	CASSGADTEAFF
TRBV6-6	TRBJ2-3	few	TRBD1	16	TGTGCCAGCACCGCCATTGGGACAGGGCCAACAGATACGCAGTATTTT	CASTAIGTGPTDTQYF
TRBV5-1	TRBJ2-3	many	NA	14	TGCGCCAGCAGCCCCACGGGGTTCCCAGATACGCAGTATTTT	CASSPTGFPDTQYF
TRBV5-1	TRBJ2-7	many	TRBD1	14	TGCGCCAGCAGCCGGGACAGGGTTTTATACGAGCAGTACTTC	CASSRDRVLYEQYF
TRBV7-2	TRBJ2-3	few	NA	12	TGTGCCAGCAGGGCCGCGGGAGATACGCAGTATTTT	CASRAAGDTQYF
TRBV7-2	TRBJ2-5	few	NA	14	TGTGCCAGCAGCCAGACGGGGCGGGGCGAGACCCAGTACTTC	CASSQTGRGETQYF
TRBV5-1	TRBJ2-5	NA	NA	13	TGCGCCAGCAGCCTTCAGGGGGAGGTGACCCAGTACTTC	CASSLQGEVTQYF
TRBV6-5	TRBJ1-2	many	TRBD1	15	TGTGCCAGCAGCCATCGAGGGACAGGGGGCGGTGGCTACACCTTC	CASSHRGTGGGGYTF
TRBV7-6	TRBJ2-1	few	NA	14	TGTGCCAGCAGCTTAACCCAGGCTGGGAATGAGCAGTTCTTC	CASSLTQAGNEQFF
TRBV24-1	TRBJ2-3	few	NA	12	TGTGCCACCACCCAGGGCGGAGATACGCAGTATTTT	CATTQGGDTQYF
TRBV7-9	TRBJ2-5	NA	TRBD2	18	TGTGCCAGCAGCCCCGGGACTAGCGGGGGGCCGCTGCAGGAGACCCAGTACTTC	CASSPGTSGGPLQETQYF
TRBV5-1	TRBJ1-1	few	NA	14	TGCGCCAGCAGCTTGAGATACAGGGACGCTGAAGCTTTCTTT	CASSLRYRDAEAFF
TRBV2	TRBJ1-1	few	NA	13	TGTGCCAGCAGTGACCGGGGCCCGGGGGAAGCTTTCTTT	CASSDRGPGEAFF
TRBV12-3/TRBV12-4	TRBJ1-2	few	NA	13	TGTGCCAGCAATCTACAAGGAAGATATGGCTACACCTTC	CASNLQGRYGYTF
TRBV7-9	TRBJ2-5	few	TRBD2	13	TGTGCCAGCCAACGGGGGGAACAAGAGACCCAGTACTTC	CASQRGEQETQYF